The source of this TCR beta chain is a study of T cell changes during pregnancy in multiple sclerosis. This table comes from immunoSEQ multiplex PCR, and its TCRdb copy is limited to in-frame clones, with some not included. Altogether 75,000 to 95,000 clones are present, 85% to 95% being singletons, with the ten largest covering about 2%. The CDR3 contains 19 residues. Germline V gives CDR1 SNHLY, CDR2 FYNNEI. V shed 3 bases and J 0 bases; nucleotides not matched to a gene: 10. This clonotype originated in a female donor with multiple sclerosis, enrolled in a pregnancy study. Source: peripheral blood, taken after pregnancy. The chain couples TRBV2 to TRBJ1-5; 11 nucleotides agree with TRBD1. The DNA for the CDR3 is TGTGCCAGCAGTGAGCTCGGGGGGACAGGGGGGTATAGCAATCAGCCCCAGCATTTT. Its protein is CASSELGGTGGYSNQPQHF. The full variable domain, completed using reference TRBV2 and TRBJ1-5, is EPEVTQTPSHQVTQMGQEVILRCVPISNHLYFYWYRQILGQKVEFLVSFYNNEISEKSEIFDDQFSVERPDGSNFTLKIRSTKLEDSAMYFCASSELGGTGGYSNQPQHFGDGTRLSIL.